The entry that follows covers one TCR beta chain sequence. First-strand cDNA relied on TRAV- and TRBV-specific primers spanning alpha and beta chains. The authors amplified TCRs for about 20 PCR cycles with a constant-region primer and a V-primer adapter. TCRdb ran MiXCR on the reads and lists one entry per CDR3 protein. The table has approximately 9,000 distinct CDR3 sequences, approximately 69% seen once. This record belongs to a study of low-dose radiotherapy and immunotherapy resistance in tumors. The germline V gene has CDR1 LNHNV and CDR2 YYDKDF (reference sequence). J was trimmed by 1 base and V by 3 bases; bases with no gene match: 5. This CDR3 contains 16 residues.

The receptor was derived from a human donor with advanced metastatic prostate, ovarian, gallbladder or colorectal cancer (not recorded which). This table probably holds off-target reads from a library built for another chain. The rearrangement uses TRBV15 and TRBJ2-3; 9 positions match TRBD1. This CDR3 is CATSRGQGGRTDTQYF. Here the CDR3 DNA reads TGTGCCACCAGCAGGGGACAGGGAGGTCGCACAGATACGCAGTATTTT.